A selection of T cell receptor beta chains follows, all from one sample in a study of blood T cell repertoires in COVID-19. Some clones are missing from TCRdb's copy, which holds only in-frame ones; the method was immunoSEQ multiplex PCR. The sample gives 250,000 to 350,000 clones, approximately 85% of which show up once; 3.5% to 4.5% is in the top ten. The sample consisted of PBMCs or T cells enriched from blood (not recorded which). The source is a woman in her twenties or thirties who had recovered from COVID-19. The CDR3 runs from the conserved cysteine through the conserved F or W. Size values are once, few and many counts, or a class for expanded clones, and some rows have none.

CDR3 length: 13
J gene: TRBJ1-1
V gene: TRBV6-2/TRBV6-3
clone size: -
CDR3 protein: CASSYSTGVEAFF

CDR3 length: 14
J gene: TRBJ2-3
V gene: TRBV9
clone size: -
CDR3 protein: CASSVDTSADTQYF

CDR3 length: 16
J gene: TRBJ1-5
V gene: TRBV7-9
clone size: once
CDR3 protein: CASSLDGTGGAEPQHF

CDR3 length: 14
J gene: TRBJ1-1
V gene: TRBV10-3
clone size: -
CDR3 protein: CAISEAGASAEAFF

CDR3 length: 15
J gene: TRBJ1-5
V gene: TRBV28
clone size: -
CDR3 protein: CASSQTGGGNQPQHF

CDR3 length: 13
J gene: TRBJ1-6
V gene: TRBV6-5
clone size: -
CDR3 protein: CASYRGHDSPLHF

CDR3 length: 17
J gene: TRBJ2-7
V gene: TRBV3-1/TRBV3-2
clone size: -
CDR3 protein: CASSQDRHREARDEQYF

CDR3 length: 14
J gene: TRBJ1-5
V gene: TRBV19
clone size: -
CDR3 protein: CASRRTGGPRPQHF

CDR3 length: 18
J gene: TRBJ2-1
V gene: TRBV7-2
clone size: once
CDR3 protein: CASSLSPSGGVSYNEQFF

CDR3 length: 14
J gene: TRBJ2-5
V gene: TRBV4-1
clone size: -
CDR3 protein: CASSQDEQGETQYF

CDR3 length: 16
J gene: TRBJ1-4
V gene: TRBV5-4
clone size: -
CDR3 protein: CASSGTGKGGNEKLFF

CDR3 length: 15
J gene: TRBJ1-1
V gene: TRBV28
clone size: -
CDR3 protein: CASSFEAALNTEAFF

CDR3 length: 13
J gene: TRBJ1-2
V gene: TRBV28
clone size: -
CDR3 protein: CASSFDRVRGYTF

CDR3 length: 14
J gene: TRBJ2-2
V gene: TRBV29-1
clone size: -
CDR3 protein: CSVLMTTNTGELFF

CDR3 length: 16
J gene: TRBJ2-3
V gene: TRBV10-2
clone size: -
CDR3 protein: CASSDPRLAGTDTQYF

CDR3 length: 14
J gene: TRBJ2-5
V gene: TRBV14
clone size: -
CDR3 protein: CASSPLMRGGTQYF

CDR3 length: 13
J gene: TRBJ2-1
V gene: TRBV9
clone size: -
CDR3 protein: CASSVDGVNEQFF

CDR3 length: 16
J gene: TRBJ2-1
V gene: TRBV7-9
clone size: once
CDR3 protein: CASSLAWTSGYNEQFF

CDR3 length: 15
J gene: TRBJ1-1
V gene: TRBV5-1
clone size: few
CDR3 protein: CASSWRTGANTEAFF

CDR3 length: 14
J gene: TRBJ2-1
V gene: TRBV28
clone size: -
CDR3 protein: CASSLWTSRGEQFF

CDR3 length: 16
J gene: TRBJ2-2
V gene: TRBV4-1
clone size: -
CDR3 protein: CASSQDQTSGGWELFF

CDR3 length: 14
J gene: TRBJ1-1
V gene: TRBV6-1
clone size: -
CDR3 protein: CASSERTPPWGAFF

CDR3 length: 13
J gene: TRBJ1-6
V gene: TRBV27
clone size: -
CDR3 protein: CASSLNSNSPLHF

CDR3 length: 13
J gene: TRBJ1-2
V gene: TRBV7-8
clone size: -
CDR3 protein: CASSSRTGGGYTF

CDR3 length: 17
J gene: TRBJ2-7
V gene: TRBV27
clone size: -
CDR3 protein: CASSLSIGGGTFYEQYF

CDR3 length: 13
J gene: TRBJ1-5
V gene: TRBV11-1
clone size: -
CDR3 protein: CASSLGVGQPQHF

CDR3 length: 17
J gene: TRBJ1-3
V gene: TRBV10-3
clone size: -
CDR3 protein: CAISESGQGAGGNTIYF

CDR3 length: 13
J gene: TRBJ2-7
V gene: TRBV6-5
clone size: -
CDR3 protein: CASSYPGGGEQYF